The clone carrying this TCR beta chain was detected many times. No antigen is known for it. The CDR3 consists of 13 residues. V was trimmed by 0 bases and J by 6 bases, leaving 12 bases between them. CDR1 and CDR2 (germline): DFQATT, SNEGSKA (reference sequence). These data originate in a study of T cells in Graves' hyperthyroidism and ophthalmopathy. Study-wide context: Blood from the periphery was taken at initial diagnosis, before any treatment. Study outcomes and limitations: Most clonotypes that expanded in the thyroid above 0.001 also showed up in blood.

The diagnoses drew upon clinical symptoms, serum thyroxine and TRAb, thyroid ultrasound and orbital computed tomography. From RNA transcripts, TCR beta CDR3 regions were amplified. RT-PCR in the first round (using the HTBI primer set) targeted the TCR CDR3. TCRdb re-analysed the multiplex PCR reads in MiXCR, keeping a single row per CDR3 protein. This sample has about 840,000 distinct CDR3 sequences; 35% to 45% occur once, and the top ten carry approximately 8.7%. The V and J genes are TRBV20-1 and TRBJ2-7, with D possibly being TRBD1 (5 bases). Material: blood. This receptor was taken from a man aged 18 to 35 with Graves' hyperthyroidism. CDR3 nucleotide sequence: TGCAGTGCTAGAGATGGCGAAGGGGTCGAGCAGTACTTC. Translating it yields CSARDGEGVEQYF.